The clone carrying this TCR beta chain was seen once. Germline-derived CDR1 and CDR2 are SNHLY and FYNNEI. This CDR3 contains 13 residues. V lost 6 bases and J 6 bases, leaving 11 bases between the germline ends. This sample was taken from a study of shared clonotypes between healthy human individuals. Repertoires were generated with immunoSEQ multiplex PCR, while TCRdb's copy carries only in-frame clones and drops some. The repertoire includes about 2.3 million clones, roughly 93% of them detected once, and 0.39% sits in the top ten. Sequencing used naive CD4+ T cells from PBMCs. Subset meaning: CD45RA+ positively selected. The genes are TRBV2 and TRBJ2-2, with D perhaps assigned TRBD1 or TRBD2 (5 bases each). This TCR was recovered from a man younger than 35 in good health. Some clones in this sample may be carry-over from other donors' samples. The DNA of the CDR3 is TGTGCCAGCAGCGCGAGGGGCCCCGGGGAGCTGTTTTTT. This sequence encodes CASSARGPGELFF.